This T cell receptor beta chain is from a study of blood T cell repertoires in COVID-19. V was clipped by 7 bases and J by 4 bases, with 10 bases between them. The CDR3 runs to 12 residues. Germline CDR1 and CDR2: MDHEN and SYDVKM. TCRdb keeps only in-frame clones here, not all; method: immunoSEQ multiplex PCR. The sample lists about 80,000 clones; approximately 82% were seen once. This clone is medium-sized (0.01 to 0.1%) in the sample. The specimen sequenced was peripheral blood. This TCR was recovered from a human donor in a cohort sampled during active COVID-19. The chain has TRBV28 and TRBJ1-2, with D tentatively TRBD1 (6 bases). CDR3 bases: TGTGCCAGCACGACAGGCGGCTATGGCTACACCTTC. The encoded protein is CASTTGGYGYTF.